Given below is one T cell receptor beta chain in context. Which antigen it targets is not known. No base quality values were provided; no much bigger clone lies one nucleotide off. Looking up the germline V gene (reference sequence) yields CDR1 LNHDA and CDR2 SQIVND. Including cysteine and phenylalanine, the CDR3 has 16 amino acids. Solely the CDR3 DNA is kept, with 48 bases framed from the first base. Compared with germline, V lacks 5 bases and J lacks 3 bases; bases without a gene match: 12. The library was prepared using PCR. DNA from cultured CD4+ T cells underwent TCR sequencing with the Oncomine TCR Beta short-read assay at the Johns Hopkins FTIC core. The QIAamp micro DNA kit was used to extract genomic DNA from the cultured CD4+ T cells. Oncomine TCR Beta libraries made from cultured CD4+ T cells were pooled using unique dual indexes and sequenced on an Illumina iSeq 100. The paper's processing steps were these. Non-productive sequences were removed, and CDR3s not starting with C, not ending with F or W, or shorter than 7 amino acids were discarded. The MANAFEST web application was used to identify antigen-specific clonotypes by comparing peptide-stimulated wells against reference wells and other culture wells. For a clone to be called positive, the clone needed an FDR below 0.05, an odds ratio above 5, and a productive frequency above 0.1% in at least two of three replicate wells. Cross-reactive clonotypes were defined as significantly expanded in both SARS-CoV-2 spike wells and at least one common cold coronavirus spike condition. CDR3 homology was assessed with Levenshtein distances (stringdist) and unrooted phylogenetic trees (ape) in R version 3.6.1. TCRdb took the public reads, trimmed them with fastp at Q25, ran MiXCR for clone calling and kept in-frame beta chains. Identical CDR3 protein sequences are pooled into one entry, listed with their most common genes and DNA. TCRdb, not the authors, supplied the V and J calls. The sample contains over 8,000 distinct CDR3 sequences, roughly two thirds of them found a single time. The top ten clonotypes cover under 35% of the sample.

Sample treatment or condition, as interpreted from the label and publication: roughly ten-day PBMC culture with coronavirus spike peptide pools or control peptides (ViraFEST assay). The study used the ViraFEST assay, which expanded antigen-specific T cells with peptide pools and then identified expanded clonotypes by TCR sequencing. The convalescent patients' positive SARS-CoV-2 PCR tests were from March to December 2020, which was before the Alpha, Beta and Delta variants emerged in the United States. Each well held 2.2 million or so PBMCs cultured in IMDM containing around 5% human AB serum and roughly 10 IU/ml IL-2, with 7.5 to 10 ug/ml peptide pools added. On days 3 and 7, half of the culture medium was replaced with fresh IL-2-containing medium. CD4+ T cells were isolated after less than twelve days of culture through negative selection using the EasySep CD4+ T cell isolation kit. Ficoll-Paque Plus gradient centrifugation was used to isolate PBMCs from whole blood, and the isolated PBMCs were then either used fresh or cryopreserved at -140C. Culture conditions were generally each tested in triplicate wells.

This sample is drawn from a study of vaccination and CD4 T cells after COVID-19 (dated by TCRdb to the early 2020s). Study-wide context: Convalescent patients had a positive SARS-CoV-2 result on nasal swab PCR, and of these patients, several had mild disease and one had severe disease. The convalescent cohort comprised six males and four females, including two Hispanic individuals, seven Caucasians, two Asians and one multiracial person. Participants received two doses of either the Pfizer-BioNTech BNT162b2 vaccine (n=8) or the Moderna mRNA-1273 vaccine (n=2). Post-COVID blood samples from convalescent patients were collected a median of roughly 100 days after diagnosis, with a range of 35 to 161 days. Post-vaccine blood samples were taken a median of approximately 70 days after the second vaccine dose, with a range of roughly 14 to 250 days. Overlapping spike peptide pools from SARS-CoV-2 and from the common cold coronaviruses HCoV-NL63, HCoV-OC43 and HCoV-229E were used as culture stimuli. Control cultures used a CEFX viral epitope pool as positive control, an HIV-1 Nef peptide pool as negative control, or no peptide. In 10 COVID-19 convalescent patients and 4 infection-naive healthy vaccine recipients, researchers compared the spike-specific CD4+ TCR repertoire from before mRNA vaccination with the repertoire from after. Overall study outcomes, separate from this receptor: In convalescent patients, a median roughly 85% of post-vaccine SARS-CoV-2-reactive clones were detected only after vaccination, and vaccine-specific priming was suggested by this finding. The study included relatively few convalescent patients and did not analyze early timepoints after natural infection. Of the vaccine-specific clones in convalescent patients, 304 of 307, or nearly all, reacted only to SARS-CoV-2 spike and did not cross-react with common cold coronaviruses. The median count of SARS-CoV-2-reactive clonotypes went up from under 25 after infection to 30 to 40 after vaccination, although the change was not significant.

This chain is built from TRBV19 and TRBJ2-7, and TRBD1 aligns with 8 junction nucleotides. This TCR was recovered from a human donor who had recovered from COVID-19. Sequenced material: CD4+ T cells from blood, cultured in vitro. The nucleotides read TGTGCCAGTAGTTGGCGCACCGGGACAGGACGCTACGAGCAGTACTTC. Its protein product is CASSWRTGTGRYEQYF.